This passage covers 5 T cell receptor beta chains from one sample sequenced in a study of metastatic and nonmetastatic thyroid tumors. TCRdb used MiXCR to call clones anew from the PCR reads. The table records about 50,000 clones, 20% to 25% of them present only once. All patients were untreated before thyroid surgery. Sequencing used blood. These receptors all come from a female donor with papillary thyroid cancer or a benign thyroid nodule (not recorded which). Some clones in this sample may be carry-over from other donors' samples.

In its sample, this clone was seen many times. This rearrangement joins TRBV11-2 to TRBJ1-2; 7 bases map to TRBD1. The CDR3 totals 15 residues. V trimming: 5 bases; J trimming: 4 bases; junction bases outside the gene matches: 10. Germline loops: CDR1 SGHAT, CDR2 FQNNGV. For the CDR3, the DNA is TGTGCCAGCAGCCCCCTAGGGGGCCCGGGCTATGGCTACACCTTC. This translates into CASSPLGGPGYGYTF.

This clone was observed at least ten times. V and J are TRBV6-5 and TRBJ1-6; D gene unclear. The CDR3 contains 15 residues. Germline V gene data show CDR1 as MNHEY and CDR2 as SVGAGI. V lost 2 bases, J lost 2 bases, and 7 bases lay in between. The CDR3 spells CASSYREAYNSPLHF. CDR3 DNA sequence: TGTGCCAGCAGTTACAGGGAAGCCTATAATTCACCCCTCCACTTT.

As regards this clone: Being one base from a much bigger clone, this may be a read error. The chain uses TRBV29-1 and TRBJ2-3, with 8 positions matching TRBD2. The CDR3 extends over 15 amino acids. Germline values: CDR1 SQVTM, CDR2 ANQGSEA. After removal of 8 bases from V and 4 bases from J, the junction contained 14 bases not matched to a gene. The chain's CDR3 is CSFSLAGWEADTQYF. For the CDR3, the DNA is TGCAGCTTTTCATTAGCGGGATGGGAGGCAGATACGCAGTATTTT.

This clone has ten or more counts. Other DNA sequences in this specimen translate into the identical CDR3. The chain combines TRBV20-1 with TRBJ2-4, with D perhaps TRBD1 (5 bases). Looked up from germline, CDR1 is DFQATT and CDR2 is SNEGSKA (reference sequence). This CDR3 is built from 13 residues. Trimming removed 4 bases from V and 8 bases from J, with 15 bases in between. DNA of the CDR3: TGCAGTGCTACTGAGCTACAGGCGTACATTCAGTACTTC. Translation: CSATELQAYIQYF.

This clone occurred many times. The CDR3 DNA is TGTGCCAGCAGCCACCTGTCCGGACAGCCCCAGCATTTT. Residues: CASSHLSGQPQHF. This chain uses TRBV6-2 or TRBV6-3 with TRBJ1-5; no reliable D call. This CDR3 has 13 amino acids. Trimming took 6 bases from V and 7 from J, leaving 13 bases between them. CDR1 MNHEY and CDR2 SVGEGT come from the germline V gene.